This is a list of T cell receptor beta chains from one sample in a study of cytomegalovirus exposure and HLA in healthy donors. The repertoire was sequenced with immunoSEQ multiplex PCR; TCRdb's copy has only in-frame clones and lacks some. In the table there are roughly 180,000 clones, 76% of which are singletons. Material: PBMCs. All receptors derive from a woman aged 25 to 39 in good health and CMV-seropositive. Both conserved end residues are part of each CDR3. Fields, in order: clone size, J gene, V gene, D gene, CDR3 DNA, CDR3 protein. A D gene is named only where the DNA matches it firmly. Clone size is stated in some rows and not others, as once, few, many or a class when expanded.

size: NA
J: TRBJ2-4
V: TRBV7-7
D: TRBD1
DNA: TGTGCCAGCAGCTTTGGACAGGGGGTGACAGCCAAAAACATTCAGTACTTC
CDR3: CASSFGQGVTAKNIQYF

size: few
J: TRBJ1-6
V: TRBV4-1
D: TRBD1
DNA: TGCGCCAGCAGCCTCGGGCAGGGGGATTCACCCCTCCACTTT
CDR3: CASSLGQGDSPLHF

size: NA
J: TRBJ2-5
V: TRBV19
D: TRBD2
DNA: TGTGCCAGTAGTTTGACTAGCGGGGGACGGGCCCAGTACTTC
CDR3: CASSLTSGGRAQYF

size: NA
J: TRBJ2-5
V: TRBV7-3
D: NA
DNA: TGTGCCAGCAGCTCCGGGACTGCTGGCCAGGAGACCCAGTACTTC
CDR3: CASSSGTAGQETQYF

size: NA
J: TRBJ1-5
V: TRBV28
D: TRBD1
DNA: TGTGCCAGCAGTGACAGGGGAGGGGGCAGACAGCCCCAGCATTTT
CDR3: CASSDRGGGRQPQHF

size: few
J: TRBJ2-7
V: TRBV7-3
D: TRBD1
DNA: TGTGCCAGCAGTCCGCGGACAGGGAAGGACGAGCAGTACTTC
CDR3: CASSPRTGKDEQYF

size: NA
J: TRBJ2-5
V: TRBV10-1
D: TRBD2
DNA: TGCGCCAGCAGTCCGCGAATTGCTGGACTAGCGGGGGGGCAAGAGACCCAGTACTTC
CDR3: CASSPRIAGLAGGQETQYF

size: NA
J: TRBJ1-2
V: TRBV5-4
D: TRBD1
DNA: TGTGCCAGCAGCCCAACAGGGGCATCTGGCTACACCTTC
CDR3: CASSPTGASGYTF

size: NA
J: TRBJ2-7
V: TRBV28
D: NA
DNA: TGTGCCAGCAGTGAAGGAGGGACTGCCTACGAGCAGTACTTC
CDR3: CASSEGGTAYEQYF

size: NA
J: TRBJ1-2
V: TRBV27
D: TRBD1
DNA: TGTGCCAGCAGACGACAGGGAGGTGCGGGCTACACCTTC
CDR3: CASRRQGGAGYTF

size: NA
J: TRBJ2-5
V: TRBV5-1
D: TRBD2
DNA: TGCGCCAGCAGCTTGAGCCTAGCGGGGGGGAAGGAAGAGACCCAGTACTTC
CDR3: CASSLSLAGGKEETQYF

size: few
J: TRBJ2-3
V: TRBV5-1
D: TRBD2
DNA: TGCGCCAGCAGCTTGGGCGGGGGAGTCACAGATACGCAGTATTTT
CDR3: CASSLGGGVTDTQYF

size: NA
J: TRBJ1-4
V: TRBV7-2
D: TRBD1
DNA: TGTGCCAGCAGCTTCGGCAGGGGGCTCAAAAAACTGTTTTTT
CDR3: CASSFGRGLKKLFF

size: NA
J: TRBJ2-2
V: TRBV27
D: TRBD2
DNA: TGTGCCAGCAGTCCTAGCGGGGGGGTTCGGTCCGGGGAGCTGTTTTTT
CDR3: CASSPSGGVRSGELFF

size: few
J: TRBJ2-5
V: TRBV13
D: NA
DNA: TGTGCCAGCAGCAATCGGACAGTAGAAGAGACCCAGTACTTC
CDR3: CASSNRTVEETQYF

size: NA
J: TRBJ2-7
V: TRBV4-1
D: NA
DNA: TGCGCCAGCAGCCAAGAATGGACACCTCCCTACGAGCAGTACTTC
CDR3: CASSQEWTPPYEQYF

size: NA
J: TRBJ2-3
V: TRBV5-8
D: TRBD2
DNA: TGTGCCAGCAGCGACAGACTAGCGGGGGGCACAGATACGCAGTATTTT
CDR3: CASSDRLAGGTDTQYF

size: NA
J: TRBJ1-2
V: TRBV6-4
D: NA
DNA: TGTGCCAGCAGCCTCTCCCAGGGGCTTGGCTACACCTTC
CDR3: CASSLSQGLGYTF

size: few
J: TRBJ1-5
V: TRBV28
D: NA
DNA: TGTGCCAGCACCCTCACCGGACACGAAAATCAGCCCCAGCATTTT
CDR3: CASTLTGHENQPQHF

size: NA
J: TRBJ2-5
V: TRBV7-9
D: TRBD2
DNA: TGTTCCAGCAGCTCTAGCGGCCAAGAGACCCAGTACTTC
CDR3: CSSSSSGQETQYF

size: NA
J: TRBJ1-2
V: TRBV5-1
D: TRBD1
DNA: TGCGCCAGCGACCGAGAGGGGGCAACGGGCTACACCTTC
CDR3: CASDREGATGYTF

size: NA
J: TRBJ1-1
V: TRBV9
D: NA
DNA: TGTGCCAGCAGCCAGTCAGGTAACACTGAAGCTTTCTTT
CDR3: CASSQSGNTEAFF

size: NA
J: TRBJ2-7
V: TRBV28
D: TRBD2
DNA: TGTGCCAGCAGGCTAGCGGGGAACGAGCAGTACTTC
CDR3: CASRLAGNEQYF

size: NA
J: TRBJ2-5
V: TRBV2
D: TRBD2
DNA: TGTGCCAGCACCAGGGAGGGGCTAGCGGGGGGTCCGAAGACCCAGTACTTC
CDR3: CASTREGLAGGPKTQYF

size: NA
J: TRBJ1-6
V: TRBV7-9
D: TRBD1
DNA: TGTGCCGCTAGGGGCACAGGGGTAAATTCACCCCTCCACTTT
CDR3: CAARGTGVNSPLHF

size: NA
J: TRBJ1-5
V: TRBV19
D: NA
DNA: TGTGCCAGTAGCCGGGGGGGTAGCAATCAGCCCCAGCATTTT
CDR3: CASSRGGSNQPQHF

size: NA
J: TRBJ2-7
V: TRBV6-1
D: TRBD1
DNA: TGTGCCAGCAGTGATAGACAGGGTTATGCCTACGAGCAGTACTTC
CDR3: CASSDRQGYAYEQYF